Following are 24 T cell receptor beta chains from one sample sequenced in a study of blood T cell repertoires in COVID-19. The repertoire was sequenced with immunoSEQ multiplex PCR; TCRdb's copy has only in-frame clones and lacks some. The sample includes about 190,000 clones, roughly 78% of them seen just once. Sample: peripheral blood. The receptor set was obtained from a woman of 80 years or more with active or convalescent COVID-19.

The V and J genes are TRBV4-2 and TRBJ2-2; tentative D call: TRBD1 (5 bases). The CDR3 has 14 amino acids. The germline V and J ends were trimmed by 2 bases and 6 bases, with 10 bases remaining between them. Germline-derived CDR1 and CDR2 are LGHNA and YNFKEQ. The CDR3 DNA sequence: TGTGCCAGCAGCCAACAGGGTACGGCCGGGGAGCTGTTTTTT. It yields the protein CASSQQGTAGELFF.

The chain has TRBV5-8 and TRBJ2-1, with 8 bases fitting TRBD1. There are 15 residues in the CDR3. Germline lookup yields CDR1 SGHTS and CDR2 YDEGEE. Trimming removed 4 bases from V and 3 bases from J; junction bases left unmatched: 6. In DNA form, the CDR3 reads TGTGCCAGCAGCCGACAGGGGACCAGCTACAATGAGCAGTTCTTC. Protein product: CASSRQGTSYNEQFF. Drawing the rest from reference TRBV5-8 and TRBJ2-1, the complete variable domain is EAGVTQSPTHLIKTRGQQATLRCSPISGHTSVYWYQQALGLGLQFLLWYDEGEERNRGNFPPRFSGRQFPNYSSELNVNALELEDSALYLCASSRQGTSYNEQFFGPGTRLTVL.

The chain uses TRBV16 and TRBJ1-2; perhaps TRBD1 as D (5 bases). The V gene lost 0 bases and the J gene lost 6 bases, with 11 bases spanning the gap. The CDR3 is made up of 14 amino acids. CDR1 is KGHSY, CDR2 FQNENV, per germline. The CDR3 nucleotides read TGTGCCAGCAGCCAATCGAGGGGAGGGGATGGCTACACCTTC. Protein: CASSQSRGGDGYTF.

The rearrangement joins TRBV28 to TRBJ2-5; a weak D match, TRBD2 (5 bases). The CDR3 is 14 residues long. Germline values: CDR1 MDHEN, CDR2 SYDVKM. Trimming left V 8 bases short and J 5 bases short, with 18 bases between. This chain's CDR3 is CASRGNSRGETQYF. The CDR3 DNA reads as TGTGCCAGCCGTGGGAACAGCCGAGGGGAGACCCAGTACTTC.

The CDR3 spells CASSSTLAGTVYGYTF. In nucleotides, the CDR3 is TGTGCCAGCAGCTCAACCCTCGCCGGGACAGTCTATGGCTACACCTTC. The V call is TRBV7-2, the J call TRBJ1-2; TRBD1 aligns across 7 bases. The trim removed 4 bases at V and 4 bases at J, leaving 12 bases unmatched. The CDR3 runs to 16 residues. Germline CDR1 SGHTA, CDR2 FQGNSA. The whole variable domain, filled in from reference TRBV7-2 and TRBJ1-2, reads GAGVSQSPSNKVTEKGKDVELRCDPISGHTALYWYRQSLGQGLEFLIYFQGNSAPDKSGLPSDRFSAERTGGSVSTLTIQRTQQEDSAVYLCASSSTLAGTVYGYTFGSGTRLTVV.

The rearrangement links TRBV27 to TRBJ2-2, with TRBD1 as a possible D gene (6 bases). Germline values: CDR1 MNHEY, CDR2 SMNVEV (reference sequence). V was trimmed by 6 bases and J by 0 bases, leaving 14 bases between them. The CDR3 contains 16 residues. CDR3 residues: CASRITGNTNTGELFF. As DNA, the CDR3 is TGTGCCAGCAGAATAACAGGGAATACGAACACCGGGGAGCTGTTTTTT.

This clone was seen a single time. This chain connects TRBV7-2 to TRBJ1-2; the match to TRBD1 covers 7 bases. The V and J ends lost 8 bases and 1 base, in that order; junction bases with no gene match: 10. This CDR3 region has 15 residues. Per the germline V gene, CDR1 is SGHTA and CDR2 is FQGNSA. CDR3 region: CASAQRGTVNYGYTF. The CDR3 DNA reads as TGTGCCAGCGCACAGCGAGGGACAGTTAACTATGGCTACACCTTC.

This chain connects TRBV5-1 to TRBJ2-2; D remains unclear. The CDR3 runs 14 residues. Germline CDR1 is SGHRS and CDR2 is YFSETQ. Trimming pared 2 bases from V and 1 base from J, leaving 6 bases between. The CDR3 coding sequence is TGCGCCAGCAGCTTACAGCTGAACACCGGGGAGCTGTTTTTT. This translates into CASSLQLNTGELFF.

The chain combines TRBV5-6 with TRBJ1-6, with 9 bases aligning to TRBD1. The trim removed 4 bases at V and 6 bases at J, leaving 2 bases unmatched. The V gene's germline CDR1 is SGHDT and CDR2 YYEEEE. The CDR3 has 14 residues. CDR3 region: CASSVGQGNSPLHF. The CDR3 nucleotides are TGTGCCAGCAGCGTGGGACAGGGTAATTCACCCCTCCACTTT.

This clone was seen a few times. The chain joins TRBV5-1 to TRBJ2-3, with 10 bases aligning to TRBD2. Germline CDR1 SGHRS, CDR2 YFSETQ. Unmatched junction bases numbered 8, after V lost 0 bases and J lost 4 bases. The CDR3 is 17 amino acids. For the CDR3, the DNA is TGCGCCAGCAGCTTGGTAGTAGCGGGGGGTGTGGCAGATACGCAGTATTTT. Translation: CASSLVVAGGVADTQYF.

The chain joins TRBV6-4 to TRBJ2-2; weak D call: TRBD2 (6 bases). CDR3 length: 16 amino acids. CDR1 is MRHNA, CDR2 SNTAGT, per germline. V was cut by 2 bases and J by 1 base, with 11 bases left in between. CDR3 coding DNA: TGTGCCAGCAGTGACGTGGCGGGGAAGAACACCGGGGAGCTGTTTTTT. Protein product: CASSDVAGKNTGELFF.

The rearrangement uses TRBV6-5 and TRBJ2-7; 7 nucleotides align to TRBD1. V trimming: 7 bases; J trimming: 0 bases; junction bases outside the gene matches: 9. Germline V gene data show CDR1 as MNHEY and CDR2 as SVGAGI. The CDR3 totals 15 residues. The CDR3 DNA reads TGTGCCAGCACCTCCCGGGACAGTAGCTCCTACGAGCAGTACTTC. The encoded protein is CASTSRDSSSYEQYF.

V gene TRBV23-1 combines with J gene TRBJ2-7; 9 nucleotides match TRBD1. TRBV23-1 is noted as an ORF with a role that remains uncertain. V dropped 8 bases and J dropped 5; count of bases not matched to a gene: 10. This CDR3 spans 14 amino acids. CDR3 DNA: TGCGCCAGCGGGGGCGGACAGGGGTGGCACGAGCAGTACTTC. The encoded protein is CASGGGQGWHEQYF.

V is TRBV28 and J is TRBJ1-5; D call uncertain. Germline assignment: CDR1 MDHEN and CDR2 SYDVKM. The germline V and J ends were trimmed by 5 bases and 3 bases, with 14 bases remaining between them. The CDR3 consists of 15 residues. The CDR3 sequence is CASSIGAISNQPQHF. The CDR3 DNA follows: TGTGCCAGCAGTATAGGAGCAATATCCAATCAGCCCCAGCATTTT. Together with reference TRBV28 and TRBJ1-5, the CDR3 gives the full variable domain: DVKVTQSSRYLVKRTGEKVFLECVQDMDHENMFWYRQDPGLGLRLIYFSYDVKMKEKGDIPEGYSVSREKKERFSLILESASTNQTSMYLCASSIGAISNQPQHFGDGTRLSIL.

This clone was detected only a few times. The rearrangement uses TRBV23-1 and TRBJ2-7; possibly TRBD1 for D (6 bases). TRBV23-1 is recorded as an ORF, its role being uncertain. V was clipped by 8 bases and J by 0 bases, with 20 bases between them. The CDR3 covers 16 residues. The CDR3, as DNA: TGCGCCAGCGCCAATTGTAGGGACAATGTCTCCTACGAGCAGTACTTC. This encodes CASANCRDNVSYEQYF.

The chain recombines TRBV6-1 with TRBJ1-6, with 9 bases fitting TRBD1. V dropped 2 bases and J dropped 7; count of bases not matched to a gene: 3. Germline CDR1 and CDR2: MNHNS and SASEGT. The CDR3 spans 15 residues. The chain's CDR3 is CASSERDRENSPLHF. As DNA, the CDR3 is TGTGCCAGCAGTGAAAGGGACAGGGAAAATTCACCCCTCCACTTT.

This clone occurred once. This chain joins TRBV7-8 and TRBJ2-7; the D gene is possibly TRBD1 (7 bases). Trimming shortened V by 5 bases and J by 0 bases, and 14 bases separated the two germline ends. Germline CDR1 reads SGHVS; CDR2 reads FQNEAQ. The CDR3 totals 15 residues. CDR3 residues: CASSVPGDSSYEQYF. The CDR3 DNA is TGTGCCAGCAGCGTCCCGGGGGACAGCTCCTACGAGCAGTACTTC. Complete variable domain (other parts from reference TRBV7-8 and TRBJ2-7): GAGVSQSPRYKVAKRGQDVALRCDPISGHVSLFWYQQALGQGPEFLTYFQNEAQLDKSGLPSDRFFAERPEGSVSTLKIQRTQQEDSAVYLCASSVPGDSSYEQYFGPGTRLTVT.

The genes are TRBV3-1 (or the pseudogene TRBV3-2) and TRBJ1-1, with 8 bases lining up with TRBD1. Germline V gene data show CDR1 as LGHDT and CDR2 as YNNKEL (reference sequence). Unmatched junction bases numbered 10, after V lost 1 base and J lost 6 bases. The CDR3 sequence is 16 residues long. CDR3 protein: CASSQGITGGISEAFF. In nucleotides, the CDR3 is TGTGCCAGCAGCCAAGGGATAACAGGGGGAATCTCTGAAGCTTTCTTT.

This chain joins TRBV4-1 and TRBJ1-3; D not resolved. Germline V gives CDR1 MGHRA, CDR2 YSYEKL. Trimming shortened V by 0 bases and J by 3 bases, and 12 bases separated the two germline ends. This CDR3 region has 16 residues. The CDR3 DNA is TGCGCCAGCAGCCAAGATCGGACTATCTTTGGAAACACCATATATTTT. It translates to CASSQDRTIFGNTIYF.

This CDR3 is CASSKLVETGFHGYTF. DNA for the CDR3: TGTGCCAGCAGCAAATTGGTCGAGACAGGGTTTCATGGCTACACCTTC. The chain recombines TRBV21-1 with TRBJ1-2; the table assigns TRBD1, which was not confirmed against the DNA. TRBV21-1 is a pseudogene segment. The CDR3 is made up of 16 amino acids.

CDR3 DNA: TGTGCCAGCAGCCTCGGACAGGGGCGGAATCAGCCCCAGCATTTT. Its translation is CASSLGQGRNQPQHF. The rearrangement links TRBV28 to TRBJ1-5; 9 nucleotides align to TRBD1. Germline CDR1 reads MDHEN; CDR2 reads SYDVKM. The junction had 7 bases not matched to a gene; V was cut back by 6 bases and J by 4 bases. The CDR3 is 15 residues long. Using reference TRBV28 and TRBJ1-5 for the parts outside the CDR3, the full variable domain is DVKVTQSSRYLVKRTGEKVFLECVQDMDHENMFWYRQDPGLGLRLIYFSYDVKMKEKGDIPEGYSVSREKKERFSLILESASTNQTSMYLCASSLGQGRNQPQHFGDGTRLSIL.

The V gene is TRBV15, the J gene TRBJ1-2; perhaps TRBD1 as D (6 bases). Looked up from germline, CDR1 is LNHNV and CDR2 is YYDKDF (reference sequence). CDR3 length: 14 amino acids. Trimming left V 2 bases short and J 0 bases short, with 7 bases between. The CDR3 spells CATSRNRANYGYTF. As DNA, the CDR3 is TGTGCCACCAGCAGAAACAGGGCTAACTATGGCTACACCTTC.

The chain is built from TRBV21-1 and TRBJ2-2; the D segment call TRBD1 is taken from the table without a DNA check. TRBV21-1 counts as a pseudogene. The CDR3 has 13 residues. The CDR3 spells CASTTGCTGELFF. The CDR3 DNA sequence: TGTGCCAGCACGACAGGGTGCACCGGGGAGCTGTTTTTT.

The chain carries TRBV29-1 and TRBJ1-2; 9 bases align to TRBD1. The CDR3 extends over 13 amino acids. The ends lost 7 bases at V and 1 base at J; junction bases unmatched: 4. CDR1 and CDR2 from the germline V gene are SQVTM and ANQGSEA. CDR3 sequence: CSARTGVNYGYTF. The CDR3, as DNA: TGCAGCGCTAGGACAGGGGTTAACTATGGCTACACCTTC.